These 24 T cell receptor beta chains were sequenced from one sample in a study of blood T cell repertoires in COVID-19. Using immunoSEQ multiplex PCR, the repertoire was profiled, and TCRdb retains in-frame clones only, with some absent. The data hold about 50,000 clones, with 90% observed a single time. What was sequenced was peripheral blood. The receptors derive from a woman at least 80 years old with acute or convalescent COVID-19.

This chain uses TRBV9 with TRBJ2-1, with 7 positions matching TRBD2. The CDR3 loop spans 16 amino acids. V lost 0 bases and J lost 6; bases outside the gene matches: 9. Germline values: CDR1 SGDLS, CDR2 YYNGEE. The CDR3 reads CASSVEVRDYPNEQFF. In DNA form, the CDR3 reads TGTGCCAGCAGCGTAGAGGTAAGGGACTACCCCAATGAGCAGTTCTTC. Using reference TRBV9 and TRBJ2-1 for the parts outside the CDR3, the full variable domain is DSGVTQTPKHLITATGQRVTLRCSPRSGDLSVYWYQQSLDQGLQFLIQYYNGEERAKGNILERFSAQQFPDLHSELNLSSLELGDSALYFCASSVEVRDYPNEQFFGPGTRLTVL.

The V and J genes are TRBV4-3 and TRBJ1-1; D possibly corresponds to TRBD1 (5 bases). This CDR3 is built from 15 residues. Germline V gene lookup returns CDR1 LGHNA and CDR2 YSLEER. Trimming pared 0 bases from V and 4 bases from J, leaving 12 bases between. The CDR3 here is CASSQDRRGFTEAFF. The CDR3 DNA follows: TGCGCCAGCAGCCAAGATAGGCGGGGGTTCACTGAAGCTTTCTTT.

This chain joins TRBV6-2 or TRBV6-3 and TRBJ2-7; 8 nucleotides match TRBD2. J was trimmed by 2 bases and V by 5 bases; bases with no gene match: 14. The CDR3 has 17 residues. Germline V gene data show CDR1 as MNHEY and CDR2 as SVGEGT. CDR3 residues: CASSIPTWTSQAYEQYF. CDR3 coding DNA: TGTGCCAGCAGTATCCCCACATGGACTAGCCAGGCCTACGAGCAGTACTTC.

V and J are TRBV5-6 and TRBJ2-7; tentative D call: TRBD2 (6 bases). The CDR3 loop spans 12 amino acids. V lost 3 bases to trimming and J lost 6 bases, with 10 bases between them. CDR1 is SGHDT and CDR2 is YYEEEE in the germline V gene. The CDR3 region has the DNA TGTGCCAGCAGCTGGGAGACTAGCGAGCAGTACTTC. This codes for CASSWETSEQYF.

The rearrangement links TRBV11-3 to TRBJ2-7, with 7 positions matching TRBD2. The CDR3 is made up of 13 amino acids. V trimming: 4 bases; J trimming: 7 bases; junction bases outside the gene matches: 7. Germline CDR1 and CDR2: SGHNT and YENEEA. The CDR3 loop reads CASSSREFGEQYF. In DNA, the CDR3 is TGTGCCAGCAGCTCGCGGGAGTTTGGTGAGCAGTACTTC.

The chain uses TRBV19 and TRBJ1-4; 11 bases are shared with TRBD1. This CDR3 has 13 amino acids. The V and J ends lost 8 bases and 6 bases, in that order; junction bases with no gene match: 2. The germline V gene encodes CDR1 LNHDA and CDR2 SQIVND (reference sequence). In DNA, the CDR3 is TGTGCCAGTGGACAGGGGGCGGATGAAAAACTGTTTTTT. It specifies CASGQGADEKLFF.

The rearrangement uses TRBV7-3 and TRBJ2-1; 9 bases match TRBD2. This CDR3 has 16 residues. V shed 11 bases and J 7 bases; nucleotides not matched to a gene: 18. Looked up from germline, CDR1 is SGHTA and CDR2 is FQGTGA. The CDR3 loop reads CARSSSGAGGLNEQFF. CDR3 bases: TGTGCCCGTTCATCTAGCGGGGCGGGAGGTCTTAATGAGCAGTTCTTC.

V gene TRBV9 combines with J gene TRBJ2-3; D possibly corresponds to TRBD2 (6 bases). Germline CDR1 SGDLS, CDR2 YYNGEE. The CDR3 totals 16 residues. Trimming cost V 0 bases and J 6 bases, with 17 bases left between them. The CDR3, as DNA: TGTGCCAGCAGCGTAGAGCCCCGGACCGGAGGGGATACGCAGTATTTT. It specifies CASSVEPRTGGDTQYF.

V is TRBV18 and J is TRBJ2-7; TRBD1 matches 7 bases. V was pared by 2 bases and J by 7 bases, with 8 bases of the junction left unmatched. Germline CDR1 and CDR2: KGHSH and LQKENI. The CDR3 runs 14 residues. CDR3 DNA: TGTGCCAGCTCACCAGTCAGGGGGAGAGGTGAGCAGTACTTC. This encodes CASSPVRGRGEQYF.

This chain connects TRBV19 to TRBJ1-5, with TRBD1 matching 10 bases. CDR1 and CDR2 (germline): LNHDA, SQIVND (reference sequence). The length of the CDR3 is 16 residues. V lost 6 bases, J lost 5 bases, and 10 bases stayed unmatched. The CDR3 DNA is TGTGCCAGTAGCAAACTTGGGACAGGGGTATATCAGCCCCAGCATTTT. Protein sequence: CASSKLGTGVYQPQHF.

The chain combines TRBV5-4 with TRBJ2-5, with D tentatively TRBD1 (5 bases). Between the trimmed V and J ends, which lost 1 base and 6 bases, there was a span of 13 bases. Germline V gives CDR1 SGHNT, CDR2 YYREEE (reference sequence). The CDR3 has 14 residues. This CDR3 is CASSLFQGSQTQYF. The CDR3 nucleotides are TGTGCCAGCAGCTTGTTCCAGGGCTCACAGACCCAGTACTTC.

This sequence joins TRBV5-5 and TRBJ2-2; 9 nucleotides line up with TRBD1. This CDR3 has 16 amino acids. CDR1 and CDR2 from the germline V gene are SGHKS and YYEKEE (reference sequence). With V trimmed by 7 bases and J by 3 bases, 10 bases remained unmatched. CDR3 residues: CASRDREGLDTGELFF. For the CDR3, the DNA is TGTGCCAGCCGGGACAGGGAGGGTCTGGACACCGGGGAGCTGTTTTTT.

The CDR3 protein is CASSLVSGQASGNTIYF. Written as DNA, the CDR3 is TGTGCCAGCAGCTTAGTATCGGGACAGGCCTCTGGAAACACCATATATTTT. The genes are TRBV7-9 and TRBJ1-3, with 8 nucleotides matching TRBD1. Germline CDR1 reads SEHNR; CDR2 reads FQNEAQ (reference sequence). V lost 1 base to trimming and J lost 0 bases; unmatched junction nucleotides: 5. The CDR3 is made up of 17 amino acids.

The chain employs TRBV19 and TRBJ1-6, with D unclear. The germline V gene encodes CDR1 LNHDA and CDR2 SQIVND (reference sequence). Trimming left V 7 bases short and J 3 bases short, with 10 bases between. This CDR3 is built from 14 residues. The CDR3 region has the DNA TGTGCCAGTACCACGGAGGGCTATAATTCACCCCTCCACTTT. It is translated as CASTTEGYNSPLHF.

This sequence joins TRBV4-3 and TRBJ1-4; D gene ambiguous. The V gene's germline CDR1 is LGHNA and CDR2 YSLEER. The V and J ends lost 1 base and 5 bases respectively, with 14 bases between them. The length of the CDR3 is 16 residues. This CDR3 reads CASSQGRQKINEKLFF. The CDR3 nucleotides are TGCGCCAGCAGCCAAGGTCGACAAAAAATAAATGAAAAACTGTTTTTT.

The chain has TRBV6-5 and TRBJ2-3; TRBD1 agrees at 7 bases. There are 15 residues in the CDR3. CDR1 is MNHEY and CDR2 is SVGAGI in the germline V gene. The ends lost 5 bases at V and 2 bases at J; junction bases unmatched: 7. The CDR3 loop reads CASSRQGDPTDTQYF. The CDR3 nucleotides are TGTGCCAGCAGTCGACAGGGTGACCCCACAGATACGCAGTATTTT.

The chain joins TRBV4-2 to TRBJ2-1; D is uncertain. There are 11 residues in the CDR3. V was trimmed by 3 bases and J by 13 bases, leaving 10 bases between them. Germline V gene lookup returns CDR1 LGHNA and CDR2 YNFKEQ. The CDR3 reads CASSQGTEQFF. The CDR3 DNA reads TGTGCCAGCAGCCAGGGCACCGAACAGTTCTTC.

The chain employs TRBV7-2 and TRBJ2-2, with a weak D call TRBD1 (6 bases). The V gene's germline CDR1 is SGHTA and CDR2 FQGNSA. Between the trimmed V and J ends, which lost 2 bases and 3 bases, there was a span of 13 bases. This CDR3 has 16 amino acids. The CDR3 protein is CASSLNQGLYTGELFF. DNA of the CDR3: TGTGCCAGCAGCTTAAACCAGGGGCTCTACACCGGGGAGCTGTTTTTT.

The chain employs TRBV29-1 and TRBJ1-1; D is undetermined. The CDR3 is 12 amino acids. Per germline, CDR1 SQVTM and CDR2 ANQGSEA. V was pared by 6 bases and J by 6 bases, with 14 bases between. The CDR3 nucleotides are TGCAGCGTGGCCCACGGGGAGGCTGAAGCTTTCTTT. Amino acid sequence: CSVAHGEAEAFF.

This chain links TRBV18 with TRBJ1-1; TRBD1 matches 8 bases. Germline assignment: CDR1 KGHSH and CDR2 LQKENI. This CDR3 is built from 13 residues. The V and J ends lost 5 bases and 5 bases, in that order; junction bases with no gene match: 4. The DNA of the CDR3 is TGTGCCAGCTCATCGACAGGGGAGACTGAAGCTTTCTTT. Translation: CASSSTGETEAFF.

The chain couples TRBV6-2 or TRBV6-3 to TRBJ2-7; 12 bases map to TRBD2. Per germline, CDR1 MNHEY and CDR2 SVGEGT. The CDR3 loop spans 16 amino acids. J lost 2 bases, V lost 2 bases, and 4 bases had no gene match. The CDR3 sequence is CASSYALAGGPYEQYF. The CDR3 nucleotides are TGTGCCAGCAGTTACGCGCTAGCGGGAGGGCCCTACGAGCAGTACTTC.

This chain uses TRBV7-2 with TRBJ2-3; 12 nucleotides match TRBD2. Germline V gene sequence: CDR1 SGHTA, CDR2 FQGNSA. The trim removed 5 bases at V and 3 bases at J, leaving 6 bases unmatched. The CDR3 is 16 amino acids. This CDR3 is CASSQTSGSYTDTQYF. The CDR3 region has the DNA TGTGCCAGCAGCCAGACTAGCGGGAGTTATACAGATACGCAGTATTTT.

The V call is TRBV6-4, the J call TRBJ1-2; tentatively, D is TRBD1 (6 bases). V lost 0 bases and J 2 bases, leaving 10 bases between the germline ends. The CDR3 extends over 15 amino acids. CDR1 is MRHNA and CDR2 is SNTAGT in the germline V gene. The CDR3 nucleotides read TGTGCCAGCAGTGACTCGGAGCAGGGGAACTATGGCTACACCTTC. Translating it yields CASSDSEQGNYGYTF.

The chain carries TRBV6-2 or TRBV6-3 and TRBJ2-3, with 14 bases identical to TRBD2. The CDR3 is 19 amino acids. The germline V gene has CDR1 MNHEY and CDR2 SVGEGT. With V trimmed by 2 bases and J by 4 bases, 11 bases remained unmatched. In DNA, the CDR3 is TGTGCCAGCAGTTACGGGCAGGGGACTAGCGGGAGTAGCGCAGATACGCAGTATTTT. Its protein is CASSYGQGTSGSSADTQYF.